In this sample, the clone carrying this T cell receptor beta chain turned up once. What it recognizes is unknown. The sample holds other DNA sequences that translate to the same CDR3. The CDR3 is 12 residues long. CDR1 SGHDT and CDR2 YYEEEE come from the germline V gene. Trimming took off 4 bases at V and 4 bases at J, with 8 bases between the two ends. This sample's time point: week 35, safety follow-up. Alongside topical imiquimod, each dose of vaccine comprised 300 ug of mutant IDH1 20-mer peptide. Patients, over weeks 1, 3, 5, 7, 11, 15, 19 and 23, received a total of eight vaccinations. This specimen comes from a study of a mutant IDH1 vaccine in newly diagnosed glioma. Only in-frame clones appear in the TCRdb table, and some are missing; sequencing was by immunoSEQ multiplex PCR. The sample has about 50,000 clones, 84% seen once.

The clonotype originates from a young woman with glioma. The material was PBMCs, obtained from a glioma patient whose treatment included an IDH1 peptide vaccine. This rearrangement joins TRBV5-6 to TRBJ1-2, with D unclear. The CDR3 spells CASSLSGYGYTF. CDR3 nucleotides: TGTGCCAGCAGCCTGAGTGGCTATGGCTACACCTTC. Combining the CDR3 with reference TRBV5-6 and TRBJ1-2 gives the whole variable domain DAGVTQSPTHLIKTRGQQVTLRCSPKSGHDTVSWYQQALGQGPQFIFQYYEEEERQRGNFPDRFSGHQFPNYSSELNVNALLLGDSALYLCASSLSGYGYTFGSGTRLTVV.